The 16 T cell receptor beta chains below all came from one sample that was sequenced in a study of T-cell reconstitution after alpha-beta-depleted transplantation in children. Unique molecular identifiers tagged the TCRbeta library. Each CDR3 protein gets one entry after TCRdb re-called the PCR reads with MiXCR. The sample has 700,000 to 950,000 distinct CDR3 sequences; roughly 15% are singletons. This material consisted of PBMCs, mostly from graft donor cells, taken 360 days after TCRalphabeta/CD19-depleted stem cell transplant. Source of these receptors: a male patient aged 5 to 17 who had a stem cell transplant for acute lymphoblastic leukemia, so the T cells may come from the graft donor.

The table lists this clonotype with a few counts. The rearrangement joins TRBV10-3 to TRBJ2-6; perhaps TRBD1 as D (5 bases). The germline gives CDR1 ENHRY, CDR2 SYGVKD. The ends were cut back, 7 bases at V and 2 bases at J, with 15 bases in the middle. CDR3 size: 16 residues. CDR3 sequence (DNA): TGTGCCATCACCCGAGCCAGGGCCACTGGGGCCAACGTCCTGACTTTC. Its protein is CAITRARATGANVLTF.

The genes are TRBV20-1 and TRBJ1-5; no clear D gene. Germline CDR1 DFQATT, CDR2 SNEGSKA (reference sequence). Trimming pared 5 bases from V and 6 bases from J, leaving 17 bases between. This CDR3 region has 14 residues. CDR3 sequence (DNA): TGCAGTGCTCGTAATATCGGGTATGGTCAGCCCCAGCATTTT. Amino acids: CSARNIGYGQPQHF.

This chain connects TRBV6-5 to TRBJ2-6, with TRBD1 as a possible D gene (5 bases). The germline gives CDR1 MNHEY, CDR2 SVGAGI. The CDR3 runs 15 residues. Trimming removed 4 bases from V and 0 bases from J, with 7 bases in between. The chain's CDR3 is CASSWGRSGANVLTF. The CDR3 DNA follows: TGTGCCAGCAGTTGGGGCCGCTCTGGGGCCAACGTCCTGACTTTC.

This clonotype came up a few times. The DNA of the CDR3 is TGTGCCAGCTCATCGATAGCGGGAGGCGCCGTAAGGGGAGAGACCCAGTACTTC. It is translated as CASSSIAGGAVRGETQYF. V gene TRBV18 combines with J gene TRBJ2-5; 10 bases map to TRBD2. The CDR3 is 18 amino acids. After removal of 5 bases from V and 4 bases from J, the junction contained 16 bases not matched to a gene. Germline-derived CDR1 and CDR2 are KGHSH and LQKENI.

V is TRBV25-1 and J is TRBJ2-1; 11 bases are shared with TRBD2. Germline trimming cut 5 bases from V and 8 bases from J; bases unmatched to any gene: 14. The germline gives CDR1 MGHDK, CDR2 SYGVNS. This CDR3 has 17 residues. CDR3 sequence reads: CASSFGGELAGVHEQFF. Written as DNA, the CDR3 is TGTGCCAGCAGTTTCGGGGGAGAACTAGCGGGAGTCCATGAGCAGTTCTTC.

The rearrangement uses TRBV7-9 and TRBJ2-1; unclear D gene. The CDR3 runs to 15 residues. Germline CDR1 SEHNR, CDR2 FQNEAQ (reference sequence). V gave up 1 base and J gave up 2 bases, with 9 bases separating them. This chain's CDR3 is CASSLGSKPYNEQFF. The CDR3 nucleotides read TGTGCCAGCAGCTTAGGTAGTAAGCCCTACAATGAGCAGTTCTTC.

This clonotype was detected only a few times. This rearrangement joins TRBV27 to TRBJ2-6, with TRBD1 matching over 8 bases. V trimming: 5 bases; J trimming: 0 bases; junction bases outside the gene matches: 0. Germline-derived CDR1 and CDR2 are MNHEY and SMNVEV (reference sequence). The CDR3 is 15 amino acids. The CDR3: CASSGQGSGANVLTF. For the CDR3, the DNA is TGTGCCAGCAGTGGACAGGGCTCTGGGGCCAACGTCCTGACTTTC.

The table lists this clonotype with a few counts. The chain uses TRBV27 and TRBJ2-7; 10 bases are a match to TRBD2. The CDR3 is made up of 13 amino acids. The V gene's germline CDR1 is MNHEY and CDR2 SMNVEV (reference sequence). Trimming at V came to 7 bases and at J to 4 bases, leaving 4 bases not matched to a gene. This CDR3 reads CASKTSGNYEQYF. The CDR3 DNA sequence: TGTGCCAGCAAAACTAGCGGGAATTACGAGCAGTACTTC.

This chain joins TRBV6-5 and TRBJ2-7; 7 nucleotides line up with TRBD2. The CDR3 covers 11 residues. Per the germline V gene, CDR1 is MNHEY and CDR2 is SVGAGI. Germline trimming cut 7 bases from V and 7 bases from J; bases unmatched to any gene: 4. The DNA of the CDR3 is TGTGCCAGCACTCTCGGGAGGGAGCAGTACTTC. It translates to CASTLGREQYF.

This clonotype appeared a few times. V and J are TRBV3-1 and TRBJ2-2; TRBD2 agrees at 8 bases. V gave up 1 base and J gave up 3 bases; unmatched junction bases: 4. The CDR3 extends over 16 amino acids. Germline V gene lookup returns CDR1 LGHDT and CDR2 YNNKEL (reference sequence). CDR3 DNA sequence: TGTGCCAGCAGCCAAGGAAGACTAGCGTACACCGGGGAGCTGTTTTTT. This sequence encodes CASSQGRLAYTGELFF.

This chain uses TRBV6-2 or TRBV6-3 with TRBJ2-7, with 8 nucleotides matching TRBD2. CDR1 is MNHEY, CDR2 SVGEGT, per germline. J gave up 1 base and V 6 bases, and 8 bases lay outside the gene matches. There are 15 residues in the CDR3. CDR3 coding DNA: TGTGCCAGCAGCCCCGGGGGGGGCGGGTCCTACGAGCAGTACTTC. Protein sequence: CASSPGGGGSYEQYF.

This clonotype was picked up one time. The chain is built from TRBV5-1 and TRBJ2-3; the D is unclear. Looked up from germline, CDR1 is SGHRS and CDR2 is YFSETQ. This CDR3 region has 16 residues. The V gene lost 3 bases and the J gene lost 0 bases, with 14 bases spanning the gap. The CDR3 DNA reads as TGCGCCAGCAGCTCCTCAGGCTTTACTAGCACAGATACGCAGTATTTT. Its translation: CASSSSGFTSTDTQYF. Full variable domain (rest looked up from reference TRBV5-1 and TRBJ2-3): KAGVTQTPRYLIKTRGQQVTLSCSPISGHRSVSWYQQTPGQGLQFLFEYFSETQRNKGNFPGRFSGRQFSNSRSEMNVSTLELGDSALYLCASSSSGFTSTDTQYFGPGTRLTVL.

CDR3 coding DNA: TGCGCCAGCAGGTCAATTCCTCGGGAGCGGGGGAACACCGGGGAGCTGTTTTTT. Encoded protein: CASRSIPRERGNTGELFF. The chain is built from TRBV4-1 and TRBJ2-2; 7 bases line up with TRBD2. Unmatched junction bases numbered 14, after V lost 6 bases and J lost 1 base. This CDR3 has 18 amino acids. Germline CDR1 reads MGHRA; CDR2 reads YSYEKL.

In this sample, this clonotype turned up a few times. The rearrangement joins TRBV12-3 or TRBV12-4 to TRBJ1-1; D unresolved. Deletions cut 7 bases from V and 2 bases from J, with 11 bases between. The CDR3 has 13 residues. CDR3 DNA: TGTGCCAGCACCCCCTGGGGTAACACTGAAGCTTTCTTT. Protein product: CASTPWGNTEAFF.

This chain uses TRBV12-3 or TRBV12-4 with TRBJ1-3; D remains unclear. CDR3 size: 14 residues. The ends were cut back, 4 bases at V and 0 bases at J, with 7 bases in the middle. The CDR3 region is CASSSVNSGNTIYF. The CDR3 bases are TGTGCCAGCAGTTCAGTCAACTCTGGAAACACCATATATTTT.

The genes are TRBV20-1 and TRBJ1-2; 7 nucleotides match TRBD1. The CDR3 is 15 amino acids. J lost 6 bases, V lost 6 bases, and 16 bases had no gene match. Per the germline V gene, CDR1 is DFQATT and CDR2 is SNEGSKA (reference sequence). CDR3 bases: TGCAGTGCCGCGGGGGACAGCCGATTTTCTCATGGCTACACCTTC. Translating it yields CSAAGDSRFSHGYTF.